The 2 T cell receptor beta chains given below trace back to one sample, sequenced in a study of T cell repertoires in cytomegalovirus infection. In TCRdb, the reads were re-called with MiXCR into one record per CDR3 protein. The repertoire holds about 360,000 distinct CDR3 sequences, with roughly 18% as singletons. The source material was PBMCs. All receptors come from a human donor in good health (CMV status not recorded). Some clones in this sample may be carry-over from other donors' samples.

This clonotype came up many times. The CDR3 region is CASSADRNQPQHF. DNA for the CDR3: TGTGCCAGCAGCGCGGACAGAAATCAGCCCCAGCATTTT. This sequence joins TRBV7-2 and TRBJ1-5; D is perhaps TRBD1 (6 bases). The CDR3 is made up of 13 amino acids. CDR1 and CDR2 (germline): SGHTA, FQGNSA. V was clipped by 5 bases and J by 4 bases, with 9 bases between them.

With respect to this clonotype: Being one base from a much bigger clone, this may be a read error. This chain joins TRBV12-3 or TRBV12-4 and TRBJ1-4; D possibly corresponds to TRBD1 (6 bases). CDR3 length: 14 amino acids. Trimming took off 6 bases at V and 2 bases at J, with 10 bases between the two ends. CDR3 region: CASSQGLTNEKLFF. The CDR3 DNA reads TGTGCCAGCAGCCAGGGGCTCACTAATGAAAAACTGTTTTTT.